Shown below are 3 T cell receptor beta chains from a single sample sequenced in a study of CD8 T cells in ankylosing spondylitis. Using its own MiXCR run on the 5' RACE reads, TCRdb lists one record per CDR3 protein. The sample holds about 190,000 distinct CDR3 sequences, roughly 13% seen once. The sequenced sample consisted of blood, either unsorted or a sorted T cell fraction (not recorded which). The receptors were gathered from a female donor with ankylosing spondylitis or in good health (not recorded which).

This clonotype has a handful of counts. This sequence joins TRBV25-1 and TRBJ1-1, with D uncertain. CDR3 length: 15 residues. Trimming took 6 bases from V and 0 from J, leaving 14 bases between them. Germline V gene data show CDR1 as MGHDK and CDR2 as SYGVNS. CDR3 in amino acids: CASRGKQLLNTEAFF. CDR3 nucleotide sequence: TGTGCCAGCAGAGGAAAGCAGCTACTGAACACTGAAGCTTTCTTT.

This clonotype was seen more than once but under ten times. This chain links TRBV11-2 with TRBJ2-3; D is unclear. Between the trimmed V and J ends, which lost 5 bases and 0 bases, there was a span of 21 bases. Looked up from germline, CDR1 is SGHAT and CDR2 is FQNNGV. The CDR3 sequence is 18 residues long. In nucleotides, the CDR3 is TGTGCCAGCAGCCCCTCCGGACGAACAGACCGAAGCACAGATACGCAGTATTTT. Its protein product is CASSPSGRTDRSTDTQYF.

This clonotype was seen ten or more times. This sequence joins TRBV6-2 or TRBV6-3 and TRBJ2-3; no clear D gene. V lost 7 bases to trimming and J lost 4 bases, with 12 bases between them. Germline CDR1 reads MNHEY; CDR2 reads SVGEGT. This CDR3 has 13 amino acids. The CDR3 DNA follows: TGTGCCAGCACCTATGGTTTGGCAGATACGCAGTATTTT. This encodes CASTYGLADTQYF.